This TCR beta chain was recovered during a study of T cell responses to AZD1222 COVID-19 vaccine. Germline V gene lookup returns CDR1 SNHLY and CDR2 FYNNEI. The V end was cut by 7 bases, the J end by 5 bases, with 8 bases between. The CDR3 extends over 11 amino acids. On this clone itself: As yet, its antigen is unknown.

Study results and caveats: A reported finding is that nearly half of spike-specific TCRs target unmutated variant regions. There were mostly white British donors and more females than males, and clonal diversity was possibly underestimated.

The repertoire was sequenced with immunoSEQ multiplex PCR; TCRdb's copy has only in-frame clones and lacks some. The data show roughly 120,000 clones, with about 88% seen just once and around 2.9% held by the top ten. The V call is TRBV2, the J call TRBJ1-1; a weak D match, TRBD1 (5 bases). This receptor was taken from an adult who received the AZD1222 COVID-19 vaccine. Sequencing was performed on peripheral blood, taken 28 days after the second AZD1222 dose. CDR3: CASTGGTEAFF. The CDR3, as DNA: TGTGCCAGCACGGGGGGGACTGAAGCTTTCTTT.